Sequencing of this T cell receptor beta chain was carried out in a study of cytotoxic CD8 clonotypes in ibrutinib-treated CLL. As for the study in general: Patient counts were over 9 relapsed/refractory, some 16 treatment-naive and 17 to 18 IGHV unmutated.

Whole-study findings and limits: Stable or contracted on treatment, public clonotypes were also uncommon. Sustained-remission patients were sampled at different times than progressing patients were.

TCRdb's copy holds only in-frame clones and misses some; the assay was immunoSEQ multiplex PCR. The sample records about 270,000 clones, around 69% being singletons. As concerns this clone: Its target is not known.

The receptor was derived from a human donor with chronic lymphocytic leukemia. This specimen consisted of PBMCs, obtained at disease progression, from a patient treated with ibrutinib.

The CDR3 spells CASSSPRQGDYEQYF. The CDR3 region has the DNA TGTGCCAGCAGTTCCCCCCGACAGGGGGACTACGAGCAGTACTTC. The V gene is TRBV28, the J gene TRBJ2-7; TRBD1 aligns across 9 bases. CDR1 is MDHEN, CDR2 SYDVKM, per germline. Trimming removed 4 bases from V and 3 bases from J; junction bases left unmatched: 7. The CDR3 extends over 15 amino acids.